Below, 10 T cell receptor beta chains from the same sample are listed, as sequenced in a study of blood T cell repertoires in COVID-19. Sequencing used immunoSEQ multiplex PCR; TCRdb keeps in-frame clones, though not all of them. The data contain about 190,000 clones, roughly 79% of them singletons. Sequencing input: peripheral blood. These receptors originate from a man in his 60s with active or convalescent COVID-19.

The chain joins TRBV24-1 to TRBJ1-2, with D uncertain. V lost 4 bases and J lost 2, with 13 bases in between. CDR3 length: 15 residues. Germline V CDR1 and CDR2: KGHDR, SFDVKD. The CDR3 DNA reads TGTGCCACCAGTGACGCGGCCGCAGACAACTATGGCTACACCTTC. Its protein is CATSDAAADNYGYTF.

This clone has a single count. V usage is TRBV27 and J usage is TRBJ2-1, with 10 positions matching TRBD2. Germline CDR1 and CDR2: MNHEY and SMNVEV (reference sequence). This CDR3 is built from 16 residues. V dropped 7 bases and J dropped 0; count of bases not matched to a gene: 6. CDR3 amino acids: CASMTSGSFSYNEQFF. The CDR3 nucleotides are TGTGCCAGCATGACTAGCGGGTCCTTCTCCTACAATGAGCAGTTCTTC.

The V call is TRBV27, the J call TRBJ2-7; 10 nucleotides line up with TRBD1. The CDR3 is made up of 15 amino acids. Germline loops: CDR1 MNHEY, CDR2 SMNVEV (reference sequence). V gave up 5 bases and J gave up 2 bases; unmatched junction bases: 6. Written as DNA, the CDR3 is TGTGCCAGCAGTCCTGGGACAGGGGACACCTACGAGCAGTACTTC. Translation: CASSPGTGDTYEQYF.

The chain combines TRBV2 with TRBJ2-5; 7 bases match TRBD1. Looked up from germline, CDR1 is SNHLY and CDR2 is FYNNEI. This CDR3 region has 14 residues. Unmatched junction bases numbered 7, after V lost 6 bases and J lost 3 bases. The CDR3 bases are TGTGCCAGCAGGGCCGGGACAGTAGAAGAGACCCAGTACTTC. This codes for CASRAGTVEETQYF. The complete variable domain, with remaining parts taken from reference TRBV2 and TRBJ2-5, reads EPEVTQTPSHQVTQMGQEVILRCVPISNHLYFYWYRQILGQKVEFLVSFYNNEISEKSEIFDDQFSVERPDGSNFTLKIRSTKLEDSAMYFCASRAGTVEETQYFGPGTRLLVL.

The chain has TRBV27 and TRBJ2-5, with 13 bases lining up with TRBD2. The CDR3 spans 16 residues. Germline trimming cut 5 bases from V and 5 bases from J; bases unmatched to any gene: 8. CDR1 is MNHEY, CDR2 SMNVEV, per germline (reference sequence). The CDR3 region has the DNA TGTGCCAGCAGTCTGAGGACTAGCGGGGGCACGGAGACCCAGTACTTC. Encoded protein: CASSLRTSGGTETQYF.

The rearrangement uses TRBV28 and TRBJ2-7; tentatively, D is TRBD2 (5 bases). CDR3 length: 13 amino acids. V lost 8 bases to trimming and J lost 7 bases, with 18 bases between them. Per the germline V gene, CDR1 is MDHEN and CDR2 is SYDVKM. The DNA of the CDR3 is TGTGCCAGCCGGACTCAGAGCATTGGGGAGCAGTACTTC. Its protein product is CASRTQSIGEQYF.

This chain links TRBV10-3 with TRBJ1-1, with 7 bases that match TRBD1. CDR1 is ENHRY, CDR2 SYGVKD, per germline. Trimming at V came to 10 bases and at J to 5 bases, leaving 10 bases not matched to a gene. The CDR3 has 13 amino acids. This CDR3 reads CATTRGSTTEAFF. The CDR3 DNA reads TGTGCCACCACCAGGGGGTCGACTACTGAAGCTTTCTTT.

This clone came up once. The chain recombines TRBV19 with TRBJ1-1; the D gene is possibly TRBD1 (5 bases). Trimming pared 5 bases from V and 5 bases from J, leaving 24 bases between. The CDR3 length is 17 residues. Germline-derived CDR1 and CDR2 are LNHDA and SQIVND (reference sequence). This chain's CDR3 is CASSSVGRYWSPTEAFF. The CDR3 DNA follows: TGTGCCAGTAGTTCCGTGGGGCGTTACTGGTCCCCAACTGAAGCTTTCTTT.

This chain connects TRBV5-5 to TRBJ2-1, with a weak D call TRBD1 (5 bases). V shed 0 bases and J shed 1 base, with 11 bases lying between them. Per the germline V gene, CDR1 is SGHKS and CDR2 is YYEKEE (reference sequence). The CDR3 extends over 16 amino acids. CDR3 sequence (DNA): TGTGCCAGCAGCTTGGGACAGCCAGGGTCCTACAATGAGCAGTTCTTC. It codes for CASSLGQPGSYNEQFF.

This chain links TRBV5-1 with TRBJ2-2, with 14 bases identical to TRBD2. V shed 5 bases, J shed 0 bases, and the junction held 6 bases outside the gene matches. Germline V CDR1 and CDR2: SGHRS, YFSETQ. The CDR3 has 18 residues. The CDR3 loop reads CASRSGTSGSANTGELFF. In DNA, the CDR3 is TGCGCCAGCAGGTCTGGGACTAGCGGGAGCGCGAACACCGGGGAGCTGTTTTTT.